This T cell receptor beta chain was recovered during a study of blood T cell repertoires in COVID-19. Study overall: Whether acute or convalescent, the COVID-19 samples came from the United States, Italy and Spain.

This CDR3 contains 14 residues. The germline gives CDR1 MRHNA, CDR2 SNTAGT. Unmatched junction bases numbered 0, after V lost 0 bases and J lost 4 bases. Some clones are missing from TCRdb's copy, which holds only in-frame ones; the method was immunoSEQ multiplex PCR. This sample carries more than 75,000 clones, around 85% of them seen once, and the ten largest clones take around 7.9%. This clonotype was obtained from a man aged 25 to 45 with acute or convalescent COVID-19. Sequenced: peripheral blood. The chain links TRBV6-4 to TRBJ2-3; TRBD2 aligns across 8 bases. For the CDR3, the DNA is TGTGCCAGCAGTGACTCAGCGGGAGCAGATACGCAGTATTTT. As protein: CASSDSAGADTQYF.